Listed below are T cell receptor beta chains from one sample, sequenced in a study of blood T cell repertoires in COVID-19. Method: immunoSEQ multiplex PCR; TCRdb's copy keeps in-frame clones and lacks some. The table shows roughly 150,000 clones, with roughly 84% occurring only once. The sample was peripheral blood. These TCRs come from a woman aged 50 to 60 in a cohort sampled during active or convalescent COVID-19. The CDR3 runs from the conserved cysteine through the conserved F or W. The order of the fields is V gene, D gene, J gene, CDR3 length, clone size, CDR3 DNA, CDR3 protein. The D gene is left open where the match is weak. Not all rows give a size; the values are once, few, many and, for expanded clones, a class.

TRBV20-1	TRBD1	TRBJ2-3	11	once	TGCAGTGCTGGGCCGGGACAGCAGCAGTATTTT	CSAGPGQQQYF
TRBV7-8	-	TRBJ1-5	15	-	TGTGCCAGCAGCTTAGCGCTTCAGGGCGGTCAGCCCCAGCATTTT	CASSLALQGGQPQHF
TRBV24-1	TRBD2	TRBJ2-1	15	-	TGTGCCACCAGTAAGCGGGGGAATTTCTACAATGAGCAGTTCTTC	CATSKRGNFYNEQFF
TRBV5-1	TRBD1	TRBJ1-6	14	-	TGCGCCAGCAGCTCACAGGGGGTGGATTCACCCCTCCACTTT	CASSSQGVDSPLHF
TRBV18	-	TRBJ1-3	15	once	TGTGCCAGCTCACTAGGGCAGGGAACCGGAAACACCATATATTTT	CASSLGQGTGNTIYF
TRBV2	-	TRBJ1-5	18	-	TGTGCCAGCAATAACGAGGCCCGGTTAATAGTGGGCAATCAGCCCCAGCATTTT	CASNNEARLIVGNQPQHF
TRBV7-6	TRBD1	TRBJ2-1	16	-	TGTGCCAGCAGCACCCGGGGACAGGGGATCCGGAATGAGCAGTTCTTC	CASSTRGQGIRNEQFF
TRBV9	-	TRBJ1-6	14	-	TGTGCCAGCAGCGTATCCGCTAGTAATTCACCCCTCCACTTT	CASSVSASNSPLHF
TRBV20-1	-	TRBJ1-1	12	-	TGCAGTGCTAGTCCCAGGGCCACTGAAGCTTTCTTT	CSASPRATEAFF
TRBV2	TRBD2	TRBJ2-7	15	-	TGTGCCAGCAGTGACCGGACTAGGAGTCTGTACGAGCAGTACTTC	CASSDRTRSLYEQYF
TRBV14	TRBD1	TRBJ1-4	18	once	TGTGCCAGCAGCCAAGCCGGGACAGGGGGCGGTAGGAATGAAAAACTGTTTTTT	CASSQAGTGGGRNEKLFF
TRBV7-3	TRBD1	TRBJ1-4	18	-	TGTGCCAGCAGCCCCAGGAGTGAGGGGGCAATAGCTAATGAAAAACTGTTTTTT	CASSPRSEGAIANEKLFF
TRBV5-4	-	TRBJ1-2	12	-	TGTGCCAGCAGCATGGCGGGGGATGGCTACACCTTC	CASSMAGDGYTF
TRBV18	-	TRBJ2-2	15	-	TGTGCCAGCTCACCATACCGGGATGGCACCGGGGAGCTGTTTTTT	CASSPYRDGTGELFF
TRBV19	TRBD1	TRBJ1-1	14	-	TGTGCCAGTAGTACACGGGACAGCGTGTCCCTGGCTTTCTTT	CASSTRDSVSLAFF
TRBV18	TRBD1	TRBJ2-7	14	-	TGTGCCAGCTCAATGGGACAGGGAACCTACGAGCAGTACTTC	CASSMGQGTYEQYF
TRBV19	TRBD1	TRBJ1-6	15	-	TGTGCCAGTAGTATAATGCGGGACAGAAATTCACCCCTCCACTTT	CASSIMRDRNSPLHF
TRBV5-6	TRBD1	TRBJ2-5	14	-	TGTGCCAGCAGCGGACAGGGTTTTGGAGAGACCCAGTACTTC	CASSGQGFGETQYF
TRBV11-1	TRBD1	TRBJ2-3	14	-	TGTGCCAGCAGCTTTGACAGGGGCACAGATACGCAGTATTTT	CASSFDRGTDTQYF
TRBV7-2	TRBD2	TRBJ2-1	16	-	TGTGCCAGCAGCTCGGGACTAGCGGGGGGGATTGGTGAGCAGTTCTTC	CASSSGLAGGIGEQFF
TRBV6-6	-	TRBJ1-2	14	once	TGTGCCAGCAGTTTCTTCCTCCGTGACTATGGCTACACCTTC	CASSFFLRDYGYTF
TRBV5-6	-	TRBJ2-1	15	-	TGTGCCAGCAGCTCATGGCAGGCAGCATACAATGAGCAGTTCTTC	CASSSWQAAYNEQFF
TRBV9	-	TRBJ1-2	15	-	TGTGCCAGCAGCCCAAACACAGGGAGCGGCTATGGCTACACCTTC	CASSPNTGSGYGYTF
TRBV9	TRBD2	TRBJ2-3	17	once	TGTGCCAGCAGCTCGCCGGGACTAGCGCGGGGACCGGATACGCAGTATTTT	CASSSPGLARGPDTQYF
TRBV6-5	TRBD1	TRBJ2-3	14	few	TGTGCCAGCAGGATACAGGGGGTTGCAGATACGCAGTATTTT	CASRIQGVADTQYF
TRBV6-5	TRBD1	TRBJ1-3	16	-	TGTGCCAGCAGTTTAGCAGGGGGCGAGACTGGAAACACCATATATTTT	CASSLAGGETGNTIYF
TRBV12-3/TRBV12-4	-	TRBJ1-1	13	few	TGTGCCAGCAGTTTAGCGCTGAGGGGGTGGGCTTTCTTT	CASSLALRGWAFF
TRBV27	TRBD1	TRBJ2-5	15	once	TGTGCCAGCAGTTTTAGGGCAGGGGGCTTGGGGACCCAGTACTTC	CASSFRAGGLGTQYF
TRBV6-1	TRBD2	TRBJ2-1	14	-	TGTGCCAGCAGTGAAGCGTTGGGACTAAGCTCGCCGTTCTTC	CASSEALGLSSPFF
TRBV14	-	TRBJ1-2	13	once	TGTGCCAGCAGCCCTAATGGAGGTTATGGCTACACCTTC	CASSPNGGYGYTF
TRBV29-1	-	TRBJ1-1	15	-	TGCAGCGCCGTTGGGGGAGGGGTTTCGAACACTGAAGCTTTCTTT	CSAVGGGVSNTEAFF
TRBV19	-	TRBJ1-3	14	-	TGTGCCAGCCAGATTGGGGGGGCTGGAAACACCATATATTTT	CASQIGGAGNTIYF
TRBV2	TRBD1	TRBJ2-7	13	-	TGTGCCAGCCGACAGGGGGTGGGCTACGAGCAGTACTTC	CASRQGVGYEQYF
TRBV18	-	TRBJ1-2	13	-	TGTGCCAGCTCACCACCGAGTGACTATGGCTACACCTTC	CASSPPSDYGYTF
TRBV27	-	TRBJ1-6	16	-	TGTGCCAGCAGTTTATCAGGGGGGGTGGCTAATTCACCCCTCCACTTT	CASSLSGGVANSPLHF
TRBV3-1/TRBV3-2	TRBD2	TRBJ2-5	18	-	TGTGCCAGCAGCCAAGTTCCCGGCGGGGGGGCGAAAAAAGAGACCCAGTACTTC	CASSQVPGGGAKKETQYF
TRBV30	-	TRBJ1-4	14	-	TGTGCCTGGAGCTCAGGATTAGAGAATGAAAAACTGTTTTTT	CAWSSGLENEKLFF
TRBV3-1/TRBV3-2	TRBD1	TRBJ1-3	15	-	TGTGCCAGCAGGCGCCAGGGGGCGCTTGGAAACACCATATATTTT	CASRRQGALGNTIYF
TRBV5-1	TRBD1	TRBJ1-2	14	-	TGCGCCAGCAGCACAAGACAGGGGGCATTTGGCTACACCTTC	CASSTRQGAFGYTF
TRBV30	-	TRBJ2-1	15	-	TGTGCCTGGAGTGTATCCTTGGGAGACTGGGATGAGCAGTTCTTC	CAWSVSLGDWDEQFF
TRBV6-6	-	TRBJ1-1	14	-	TGTGCCAGCAGTTCTCTGGGGCTGAACACTGAAGCTTTCTTT	CASSSLGLNTEAFF
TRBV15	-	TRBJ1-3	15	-	TGTGCCACCAGCAGAGATCTTACAGGTGGAAACACCATATATTTT	CATSRDLTGGNTIYF
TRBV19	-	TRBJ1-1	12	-	TGTGCCAGTAGGGGGTCACAGCAGGAGGATTTCTTT	CASRGSQQEDFF
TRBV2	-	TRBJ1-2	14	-	TGTGCCAGCAGTGAAGGGAGGATAACCTATGGCTACACCTTC	CASSEGRITYGYTF
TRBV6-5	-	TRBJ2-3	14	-	TGTGCCAGCAGTTATTCAGGAAGCACAGATACGCAGTATTTT	CASSYSGSTDTQYF
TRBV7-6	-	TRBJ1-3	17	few	TGTGCCAGCAGCTTTGGGGTAGCGGGCCTCTCTGGAAACACCATATATTTT	CASSFGVAGLSGNTIYF
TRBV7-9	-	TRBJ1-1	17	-	TGTGCCAGCAGCTTAGTAATGGGGGGAAACGCCGGGACTGAAGCTTTCTTT	CASSLVMGGNAGTEAFF
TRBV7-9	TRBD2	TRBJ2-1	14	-	TGTGCCAGCAGCTACCTAGCGGGGGGTTCTGAGCAGTTCTTC	CASSYLAGGSEQFF
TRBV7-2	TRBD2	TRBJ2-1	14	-	TGTGCCAGCAGCTTATTCCTAGCGGGGGCTGAGCAGTTCTTC	CASSLFLAGAEQFF
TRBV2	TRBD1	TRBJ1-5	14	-	TGTGCCAGCAGCGGACAGGGGGATTCCCAGCCCCAGCATTTT	CASSGQGDSQPQHF
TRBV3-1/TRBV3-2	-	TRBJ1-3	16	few	TGTGCCAGCAGCCAAGGCAGGGGTGGCAATGGAAACACCATATATTTT	CASSQGRGGNGNTIYF
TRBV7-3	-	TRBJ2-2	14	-	TGTGCCAGCAGCAACACAGACGGCACCGGGGAGCTGTTTTTT	CASSNTDGTGELFF
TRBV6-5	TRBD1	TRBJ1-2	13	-	TGTGCCAGCACCCGGACAGGGTACCATGGCTACACCTTC	CASTRTGYHGYTF